These 10 T cell receptor beta chains were sequenced from one sample in a study of T cell clusters in autoimmune cytopenias. Multiplex touch-down PCR amplified TRB using TRB-A and TRB-B pools in one tube. Following a re-call of the multiplex PCR reads, TCRdb has one entry per CDR3 protein and lacks DNA. The sample data list approximately 3,000 distinct CDR3 sequences. TRB was amplified from roughly 0.25 ug of peripheral blood genomic DNA per sample. The sequenced material came from peripheral blood. Source of these receptors: a human donor with an autoimmune cytopenia or autoimmune hepatitis (not recorded which).

This clonotype is classed as medium-sized (0.01 to 0.1%) by frequency. CDR3 residues: CASSLGSALTYEQYF. The genes are TRBV5-5 and TRBJ2-7; the TCRdb call, TRBD2, lacks DNA for checking. CDR3 length: 15 amino acids. The germline CDR1 and CDR2 sequences are SGHKS and YYEKEE (reference sequence).

Considering frequency, this clonotype is medium-sized. The chain links TRBV6-5 to TRBJ1-5. The CDR3 spans 14 residues. From germline, CDR1 is MNHEY and CDR2 SVGAGI. CDR3 residues: CASSYGGANQPQHF.

This CDR3 is CATSRDKYRPGGGNQPQHF. V and J are TRBV15 and TRBJ1-5; TCRdb's D gene call, TRBD1, goes unchecked for lack of DNA. The germline V gene has CDR1 LNHNV and CDR2 YYDKDF (reference sequence). The length of the CDR3 is 19 residues.

The chain recombines TRBV5-4 with TRBJ2-5; TCRdb names TRBD1, which stays unverified in the absence of DNA. Germline CDR1 reads SGHNT; CDR2 reads YYREEE (reference sequence). The CDR3 covers 13 residues. This CDR3 is CASRWGDQETQYF.

V and J are TRBV12-3 or TRBV12-4 and TRBJ2-3; with no DNA, the TCRdb D assignment of TRBD1 cannot be verified. This CDR3 region has 16 residues. CDR3 protein: CASSLSAGAGVDTQYF.

Frequency places this clonotype as medium-sized. The V call is TRBV6-5, the J call TRBJ1-1; without DNA, the TCRdb call of TRBD1 cannot be checked. Looked up from germline, CDR1 is MNHEY and CDR2 is SVGAGI. This CDR3 contains 12 residues. This chain's CDR3 is CASSAGGTEAFF.

Judged by frequency, this clonotype is medium-sized. The V gene is TRBV7-6, the J gene TRBJ1-1. Germline V CDR1 and CDR2: SGHVS, FNYEAQ. The CDR3 is made up of 12 amino acids. CDR3 sequence: CASSLGSPEAFF.

The CDR3 loop is CASSLTGAGTEAFF. This chain connects TRBV7-9 to TRBJ1-1; with no DNA, the TCRdb D assignment of TRBD1 cannot be verified. The CDR3 has 14 amino acids. Germline V gene data show CDR1 as SEHNR and CDR2 as FQNEAQ (reference sequence).

This clonotype counts as medium-sized by frequency. The J gene is TRBJ1-1, the V gene TRBV20-1; TCRdb gives TRBD1 as the D gene, but with no DNA this cannot be confirmed. CDR1 and CDR2 from the germline V gene are DFQATT and SNEGSKA (reference sequence). The CDR3 spans 11 residues. CDR3 in amino acids: CRGTENTEAFF.

Its frequency marks this clonotype as medium-sized. The chain has TRBV5-1 and TRBJ2-3. The germline CDR1 and CDR2 sequences are SGHRS and YFSETQ. The length of the CDR3 is 15 residues. Here the CDR3 reads CASSQTVTSTDTQYF. Full variable domain (rest looked up from reference TRBV5-1 and TRBJ2-3): KAGVTQTPRYLIKTRGQQVTLSCSPISGHRSVSWYQQTPGQGLQFLFEYFSETQRNKGNFPGRFSGRQFSNSRSEMNVSTLELGDSALYLCASSQTVTSTDTQYFGPGTRLTVL.